The entry that follows covers one T cell receptor beta chain sequence. These data are taken from a study of shared clonotypes between healthy human individuals. V was clipped by 4 bases and J by 3 bases, with 12 bases between them. This CDR3 contains 14 residues. The germline V gene encodes CDR1 MGHRA and CDR2 YSYEKL. Method: immunoSEQ multiplex PCR; TCRdb's copy keeps in-frame clones and lacks some. The repertoire includes a few million clones, 93% of them detected once, and more than 1.5% sits in the top ten. Selected positively for CCR7 and CD45RO-negative, naive CD8 cells excluded terminally differentiated effector memory CD45RA+ cells.

This TCR came from a man aged 18-30 years in good health. Some clones in this sample may be carry-over from other donors' samples. The sample consisted of naive CD8+ T cells from PBMCs. The rearrangement links TRBV4-1 to TRBJ1-1; D is possibly TRBD1 (6 bases). Here the CDR3 reads CASSLRRGYTEAFF. The CDR3 nucleotides are TGCGCCAGCAGCCTTCGCAGGGGCTACACTGAAGCTTTCTTT.